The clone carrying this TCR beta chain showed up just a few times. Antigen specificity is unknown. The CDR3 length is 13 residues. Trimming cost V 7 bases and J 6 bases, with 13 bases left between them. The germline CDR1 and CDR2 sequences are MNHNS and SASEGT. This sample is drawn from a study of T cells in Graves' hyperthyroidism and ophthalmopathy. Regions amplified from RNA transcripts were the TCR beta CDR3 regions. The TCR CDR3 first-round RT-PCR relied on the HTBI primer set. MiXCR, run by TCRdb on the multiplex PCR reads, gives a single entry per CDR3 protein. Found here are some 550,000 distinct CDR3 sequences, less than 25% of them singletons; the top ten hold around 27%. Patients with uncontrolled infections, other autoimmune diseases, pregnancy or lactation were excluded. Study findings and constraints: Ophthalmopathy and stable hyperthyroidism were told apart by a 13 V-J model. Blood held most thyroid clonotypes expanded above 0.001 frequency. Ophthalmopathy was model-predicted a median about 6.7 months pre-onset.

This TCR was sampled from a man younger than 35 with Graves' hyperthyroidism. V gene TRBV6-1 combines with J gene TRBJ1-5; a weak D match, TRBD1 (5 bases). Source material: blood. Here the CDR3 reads CASTSRDPQPQHF. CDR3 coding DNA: TGTGCCAGCACCTCAAGGGACCCTCAGCCCCAGCATTTT.